The clone carrying this TCR beta chain appeared a few times. The CDR3 has 15 residues. The V and J ends lost 7 bases and 3 bases, in that order; junction bases with no gene match: 7. This entry comes from a study of T-cell memory formation after mild COVID-19. TCRdb redid the calling of the 5' RACE reads with MiXCR, one entry per CDR3 protein. This sample has about 340,000 distinct CDR3 sequences, with around 21% found just once. This clonotype originated in an adult woman who had mild COVID-19 (a few samples of this study predate the infection). Cell type and time point are not known. Source material: PBMCs or a T cell subset sorted from them (not recorded which). This chain links TRBV12-3 or TRBV12-4 with TRBJ1-5; 9 bases map to TRBD1. The CDR3 DNA reads as TGTGCCAGCATGGGACAGGGAAGGGTCAATCAGCCCCAGCATTTT. Protein product: CASMGQGRVNQPQHF.